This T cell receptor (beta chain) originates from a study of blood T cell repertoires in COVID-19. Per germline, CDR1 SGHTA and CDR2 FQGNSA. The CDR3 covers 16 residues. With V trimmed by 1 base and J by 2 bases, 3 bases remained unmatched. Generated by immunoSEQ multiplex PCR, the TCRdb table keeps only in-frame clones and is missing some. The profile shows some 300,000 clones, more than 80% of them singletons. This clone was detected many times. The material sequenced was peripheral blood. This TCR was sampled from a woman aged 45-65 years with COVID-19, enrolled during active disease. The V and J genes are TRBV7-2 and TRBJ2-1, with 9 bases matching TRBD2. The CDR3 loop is CASSLVAGATYNEQFF. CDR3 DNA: TGTGCCAGCAGCTTAGTAGCGGGAGCAACCTACAATGAGCAGTTCTTC.